This T cell receptor beta chain was sequenced during a study of shared clonotypes between healthy human individuals. Study background: With ages of 18 to 49, the donors were a couple of women and a few men. Study outcomes and limitations: An effect of sequencing depth on clonotype sharing among donors was expected.

On this clone: The antigen remains undetermined.

Profiled with immunoSEQ multiplex PCR; TCRdb holds only in-frame clones, not every one. This table has around 980,000 clones, around 78% appearing once. This CDR3 comprises 13 residues. Germline V gene data show CDR1 as GTSNPN and CDR2 as SVGIG (reference sequence). The V and J ends lost 3 bases and 3 bases respectively, with 11 bases between them. Input material: memory CD4+ T cells from PBMCs. Subset indicated: CD45RA-negative fraction. V gene TRBV30 combines with J gene TRBJ1-1; the D gene is possibly TRBD1 (6 bases). This receptor was identified in a man aged 18 to 29 in good health. Some clones in this sample may be carry-over from other donors' samples. The CDR3 sequence is CAWRGGGDTEAFF. The DNA of the CDR3 is TGTGCCTGGAGGGGAGGGGGGGACACTGAAGCTTTCTTT.